This TCR beta chain originates from a study of CD4 and CD8 cells across lung adenocarcinoma regions. A remark on this clonotype: A much larger clone is a single base away; this may be a read error.

TCRdb called the PCR reads again in MiXCR, with one record for every CDR3 protein. This table has 9,500 to 15,000 distinct CDR3 sequences, roughly 48% appearing once. Germline V gene data show CDR1 as MGHDK and CDR2 as SYGVNS. The length of the CDR3 is 17 residues. The germline V and J ends were trimmed by 3 bases and 13 bases, with 28 bases remaining between them. Samples came from patients with localized non-small cell lung adenocarcinoma. The receptor was derived from a female donor with lung adenocarcinoma. The CD4 and CD8 labels of this study may be unreliable. Sequencing was carried out using CD8+ T cells from the margin of a lung tumor. The chain couples TRBV25-1 to TRBJ2-4; the D is unclear. The CDR3 sequence: CASSETSTPTGYNEQYF. Written as DNA, the CDR3 is TGTGCCAGCAGTGAGACCTCGACCCCCACCGGTTACAATGAGCAGTACTTC.